The next 10 T cell receptor beta chains were all read from a single sample in a study of molecular identifiers for immune sequencing clone quantification. TCRdb reanalysed the PCR reads using MiXCR and keeps one entry per CDR3 protein. The profile shows hundreds of thousands of distinct CDR3 sequences, roughly 25% of them singletons. The specimen was naive CD8+ T cells from blood, with Jurkat cell RNA spiked in. Regarding subset: FACS-sorted CD8+CD4-CCR7+CD45RA+ naive T cells. The receptor source for this set is a human donor in good health. Some libraries in this study had Jurkat cell RNA spiked in.

This clonotype was observed at least ten times. V usage is TRBV7-9 and J usage is TRBJ2-2; 7 nucleotides agree with TRBD2. Trimming took 3 bases from V and 3 from J; bases not matched to a gene: 1. CDR1 SEHNR and CDR2 FQNEAQ come from the germline V gene (reference sequence). This CDR3 comprises 14 residues. As DNA, the CDR3 is TGTGCCAGCAGCTTTCTAGCGGACACCGGGGAGCTGTTTTTT. Its translation is CASSFLADTGELFF.

The chain carries TRBV6-2 or TRBV6-3 and TRBJ1-1; weak D call: TRBD1 (5 bases). CDR3 length: 15 residues. V lost 0 bases and J 3 bases, leaving 11 bases between the germline ends. The germline V gene encodes CDR1 MNHEY and CDR2 SVGEGT. The CDR3 sequence is CASSYSSQGDTEAFF. Written as DNA, the CDR3 is TGTGCCAGCAGTTACTCAAGCCAGGGAGACACTGAAGCTTTCTTT.

The V gene is TRBV20-1, the J gene TRBJ2-1; D uncertain. In germline, CDR1 is DFQATT, CDR2 SNEGSKA (reference sequence). The CDR3 is made up of 14 amino acids. V was clipped by 5 bases and J by 0 bases, with 11 bases between them. Here the CDR3 DNA reads TGCAGTGCTGAAGAGGTCAGCTCCTACAATGAGCAGTTCTTC. It encodes CSAEEVSSYNEQFF.

In its sample, this clonotype was seen many times. This rearrangement joins TRBV6-6 to TRBJ2-3; 7 bases agree with TRBD2. Per the germline V gene, CDR1 is MNHNY and CDR2 is SVGAGI (reference sequence). The CDR3 length is 15 residues. V lost 6 bases, J lost 4 bases, and 10 bases stayed unmatched. In DNA form, the CDR3 reads TGTGCCAGCAGACGACAAGCGGGGTTAGCAGATACGCAGTATTTT. Protein sequence: CASRRQAGLADTQYF.

This clonotype was detected only a few times. The chain couples TRBV21-1 to TRBJ2-3; TRBD2, the table's D call, was not compared with the DNA. TRBV21-1 corresponds to a pseudogene. The CDR3 is 17 amino acids. In DNA, the CDR3 is TGTGCCAGCAGCACCCGGACTAGCGGGGTTAGCACAGATACGCAGTATTTT. Protein product: CASSTRTSGVSTDTQYF.

This clonotype has more than one count but fewer than ten. V gene TRBV6-1 combines with J gene TRBJ2-7; 8 bases agree with TRBD1. The CDR3 runs 14 residues. The V and J ends lost 0 bases and 3 bases, in that order; junction bases with no gene match: 1. Germline CDR1 MNHNS, CDR2 SASEGT. CDR3 bases: TGTGCCAGCAGTGAAGCAACAGGGGGCTACGAGCAGTACTTC. This sequence encodes CASSEATGGYEQYF.

This clonotype was detected ten times or more. The rearrangement uses TRBV2 and TRBJ2-3; no clear D gene. CDR3 length equals 14 residues. V lost 1 base, J lost 0 bases, and 5 bases lay in between. CDR1 and CDR2 from the germline V gene are SNHLY and FYNNEI. The CDR3 spells CASSEGPSTDTQYF. In DNA, the CDR3 is TGTGCCAGCAGTGAAGGGCCAAGCACAGATACGCAGTATTTT. The entire variable domain, with the rest obtained from reference TRBV2 and TRBJ2-3, is as follows: EPEVTQTPSHQVTQMGQEVILRCVPISNHLYFYWYRQILGQKVEFLVSFYNNEISEKSEIFDDQFSVERPDGSNFTLKIRSTKLEDSAMYFCASSEGPSTDTQYFGPGTRLTVL.

A single count supports this clonotype. CDR3 amino acids: CASSRTDRTRLNTEAFF. The CDR3 DNA reads as TGTGCCAGCAGCCGCACGGACAGGACTCGATTGAACACTGAAGCTTTCTTT. This chain links TRBV7-9 with TRBJ1-1, with 7 bases fitting TRBD1. CDR3 length: 17 amino acids. V was clipped by 5 bases and J by 0 bases; unmatched bases: 12. Germline CDR1 is SEHNR and CDR2 is FQNEAQ (reference sequence).

This clonotype was observed a handful of times. The CDR3 DNA sequence: TGTGCCAGTCAATACACAGATACGCAGTATTTT. It codes for CASQYTDTQYF. The chain uses TRBV19 and TRBJ2-3; D gene ambiguous. V was trimmed by 8 bases and J by 2 bases, leaving 5 bases between them. The CDR3 is 11 amino acids. Germline CDR1 and CDR2: LNHDA and SQIVND (reference sequence).

This clonotype was counted a single time. This could be a read error, since a much larger clone is one nucleotide away. Here the CDR3 omits its conserved ending phenylalanine or tryptophan, so a read error is the likely source. The chain combines TRBV20-1 with TRBJ2-5; D perhaps matches TRBD2 (5 bases). There are 16 residues in the CDR3. V lost 0 bases to trimming and J lost 2 bases, with 16 bases between them. Germline V lookup: CDR1 DFQATT, CDR2 SNEGSKA (reference sequence). In DNA form, the CDR3 reads TGCAGTGCTAGAGAACCAGGACTTCATATTCAAGAGACCCAGTACTCC. Amino acid sequence: CSAREPGLHIQETQYS.